The 27 T cell receptor beta chains in this list originate from one sample, sequenced in a study of monozygotic twins with inflammatory bowel disease. TCRdb reprocessed the 5' RACE reads; each CDR3 protein has one entry and no DNA is given. In all, the sample yields approximately 140,000 distinct CDR3 sequences. The sample was blood. The receptor source for this set is a human donor with ulcerative colitis or Crohn's disease, or a healthy co-twin of an affected twin (not recorded which).

The chain uses TRBV5-4 and TRBJ1-1; TCRdb's assignment of TRBD1 cannot be checked, as there is no DNA. CDR1 is SGHNT, CDR2 YYREEE, per germline (reference sequence). CDR3 length: 15 residues. The CDR3 reads CASSIRTGGSTEAFF. The variable domain in full, completed from reference TRBV5-4 and TRBJ1-1, reads ETGVTQSPTHLIKTRGQQVTLRCSSQSGHNTVSWYQQALGQGPQFIFQYYREEENGRGNFPPRFSGLQFPNYSSELNVNALELDDSALYLCASSIRTGGSTEAFFGQGTRLTVV.

This sequence joins TRBV10-3 and TRBJ2-7; TCRdb's D call of TRBD1 is untestable without DNA. This CDR3 contains 13 residues. Per germline, CDR1 ENHRY and CDR2 SYGVKD. CDR3 protein: CAPEGGQPYEQYF.

The genes are TRBV5-1 and TRBJ2-3; TCRdb returns TRBD2, unconfirmable since there is no DNA. The length of the CDR3 is 19 residues. Per germline, CDR1 SGHRS and CDR2 YFSETQ. The CDR3 sequence is CASSLVTTGTSGVTDTQYF.

The V gene is TRBV19, the J gene TRBJ2-3. Per the germline V gene, CDR1 is LNHDA and CDR2 is SQIVND (reference sequence). This CDR3 spans 18 amino acids. The CDR3: CASSKLWIGQNDTDTQYF.

CDR3 sequence: CASSQGTGSSYNSPLHF. V usage is TRBV4-3 and J usage is TRBJ1-6; the D gene TCRdb calls, TRBD1, cannot be checked with no DNA. CDR3 size: 17 residues. The V gene's germline CDR1 is LGHNA and CDR2 YSLEER.

V usage is TRBV4-1 and J usage is TRBJ2-1; TCRdb's assignment of TRBD2 cannot be checked, as there is no DNA. CDR1 is MGHRA, CDR2 YSYEKL, per germline. The length of the CDR3 is 20 residues. The CDR3 sequence is CASSQRNFTSGGAPYNEQFF.

This chain joins TRBV6-6 and TRBJ1-2. The germline V gene has CDR1 MNHNY and CDR2 SVGAGI (reference sequence). CDR3 length: 12 amino acids. The CDR3 sequence: CASISQAYGYTF.

The rearrangement links TRBV19 to TRBJ1-2. Germline V gives CDR1 LNHDA, CDR2 SQIVND (reference sequence). The CDR3 is 13 residues long. This CDR3 reads CASSLGQMLGYTF.

This chain connects TRBV7-3 to TRBJ2-1; lacking DNA, the TRBD1 call made by TCRdb goes unchecked. This CDR3 comprises 15 residues. In germline, CDR1 is SGHTA, CDR2 FQGTGA. CDR3 region: CASSLMETGWHEQFF.

The genes are TRBV20-1 and TRBJ1-1. This CDR3 region has 13 residues. Germline V CDR1 and CDR2: DFQATT, SNEGSKA (reference sequence). Here the CDR3 reads CSARDLMNTEAFF.

The gene calls are TRBV7-2 and TRBJ1-3; there is no DNA to check the TCRdb D call of TRBD1. The V gene's germline CDR1 is SGHTA and CDR2 FQGNSA. The CDR3 covers 16 residues. The CDR3 sequence: CASSLEPGQIQYTIYF.

The rearrangement links TRBV5-1 to TRBJ2-6. The CDR3 totals 15 residues. Germline V gives CDR1 SGHRS, CDR2 YFSETQ. The CDR3 reads CASSLSGTGGNVLTF.

The chain recombines TRBV7-2 with TRBJ2-3. From germline, CDR1 is SGHTA and CDR2 FQGNSA. The CDR3 has 15 residues. CDR3 region: CASSLALVVSDTQYF.

This chain joins TRBV20-1 and TRBJ1-2; the D call of TRBD1 rests on TCRdb alone, since no DNA is present to check it. The length of the CDR3 is 13 residues. Germline CDR1 reads DFQATT; CDR2 reads SNEGSKA (reference sequence). CDR3 residues: CSARPTTGYGYTF.

The CDR3 loop is CASSLGRSDDEQYF. This chain joins TRBV7-9 and TRBJ2-7. This CDR3 comprises 14 residues. In germline, CDR1 is SEHNR, CDR2 FQNEAQ (reference sequence).

The chain couples TRBV20-1 to TRBJ2-7; lacking DNA, the TRBD1 call made by TCRdb goes unchecked. The germline CDR1 and CDR2 sequences are DFQATT and SNEGSKA (reference sequence). This CDR3 has 15 amino acids. CDR3 region: CSARPSGFRSYEQYF.

The chain couples TRBV7-9 to TRBJ1-1; lacking DNA, the TRBD1 call made by TCRdb goes unchecked. Germline V lookup: CDR1 SEHNR, CDR2 FQNEAQ (reference sequence). This CDR3 is built from 14 residues. CDR3 residues: CASSSRTGNTEAFF.

J is TRBJ1-3 and V is TRBV5-1. Germline V gene lookup returns CDR1 SGHRS and CDR2 YFSETQ. The CDR3 spans 17 residues. CDR3 sequence reads: CASSSLPRGLSGNTIYF. The whole variable domain, filled in from reference TRBV5-1 and TRBJ1-3, reads KAGVTQTPRYLIKTRGQQVTLSCSPISGHRSVSWYQQTPGQGLQFLFEYFSETQRNKGNFPGRFSGRQFSNSRSEMNVSTLELGDSALYLCASSSLPRGLSGNTIYFGEGSWLTVV.

This CDR3 is CASSFDGDSTDTQYF. This chain uses TRBV11-1 with TRBJ2-3; TCRdb's D call, TRBD1, is unchecked because there is no DNA. The CDR3 length is 15 residues. In germline, CDR1 is SGHAT, CDR2 FQDESV (reference sequence). The variable domain in full, completed from reference TRBV11-1 and TRBJ2-3, reads EAEVAQSPRYKITEKSQAVAFWCDPISGHATLYWYRQILGQGPELLVQFQDESVVDDSQLPKDRFSAERLKGVDSTLKIQPAELGDSAMYLCASSFDGDSTDTQYFGPGTRLTVL.

The genes are TRBV19 and TRBJ1-1. Per the germline V gene, CDR1 is LNHDA and CDR2 is SQIVND (reference sequence). This CDR3 comprises 15 residues. The CDR3: CASSIAQVQNTEAFF. Full variable domain (remainder filled in from reference TRBV19 and TRBJ1-1): DGGITQSPKYLFRKEGQNVTLSCEQNLNHDAMYWYRQDPGQGLRLIYYSQIVNDFQKGDIAEGYSVSREKKESFPLTVTSAQKNPTAFYLCASSIAQVQNTEAFFGQGTRLTVV.

The rearrangement links TRBV6-5 to TRBJ2-1; the TRBD2 assignment by TCRdb is unverifiable without DNA. CDR1 is MNHEY, CDR2 SVGAGI, per germline. This CDR3 comprises 15 residues. The CDR3 reads CASSYRRGDYNEQFF.

The chain has TRBV25-1 and TRBJ2-7; TCRdb selects TRBD1, and the lack of DNA leaves this call unchecked. Germline CDR1 reads MGHDK; CDR2 reads SYGVNS. CDR3 size: 15 residues. This CDR3 is CASSEWRDRSDEQYF.

This sequence joins TRBV7-3 and TRBJ2-3; TCRdb indicates TRBD1, and absent DNA this call remains unverified. Germline lookup yields CDR1 SGHTA and CDR2 FQGTGA. The CDR3 contains 17 residues. The CDR3 sequence: CASSPNIVGGSTDTQYF.

The V gene is TRBV15, the J gene TRBJ2-7. Germline V gene data show CDR1 as LNHNV and CDR2 as YYDKDF (reference sequence). The CDR3 is 16 amino acids. This chain's CDR3 is CATSISLRTRSYEQYF.

This chain uses TRBV6-2 or TRBV6-3 with TRBJ2-3. CDR3 length: 16 residues. Germline CDR1 is MNHEY and CDR2 is SVGEGT. This chain's CDR3 is CASSSALSVRTDTQYF.

The rearrangement joins TRBV6-1 to TRBJ2-7. Germline V gene data show CDR1 as MNHNS and CDR2 as SASEGT. The CDR3 is 16 residues long. CDR3 sequence: CASTEIARTGPYEQYF.

This chain connects TRBV7-2 to TRBJ2-2; as DNA is missing, the TRBD1 call by TCRdb cannot be tested. This CDR3 contains 15 residues. Germline V gene lookup returns CDR1 SGHTA and CDR2 FQGNSA. The CDR3 sequence: CASSLEGGRTGELFF.